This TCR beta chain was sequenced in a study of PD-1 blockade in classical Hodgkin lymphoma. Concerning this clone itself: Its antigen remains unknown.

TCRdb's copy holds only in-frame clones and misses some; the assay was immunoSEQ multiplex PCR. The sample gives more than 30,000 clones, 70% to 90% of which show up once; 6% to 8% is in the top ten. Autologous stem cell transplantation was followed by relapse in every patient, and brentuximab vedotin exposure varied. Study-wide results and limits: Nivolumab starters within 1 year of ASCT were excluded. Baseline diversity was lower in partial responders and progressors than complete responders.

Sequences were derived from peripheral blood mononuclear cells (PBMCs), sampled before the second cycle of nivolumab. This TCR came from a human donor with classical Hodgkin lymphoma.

The CDR3 loop is CASSPPSRTDYEQYF. The CDR3 bases are TGTGCCAGCTCACCACCCTCTCGGACAGACTACGAGCAGTACTTC. This chain uses TRBV18 with TRBJ2-7; D is possibly TRBD1 (6 bases). V was clipped by 0 bases and J by 3 bases, with 12 bases between them. The CDR3 length is 15 residues. Germline CDR1 KGHSH, CDR2 LQKENI.